A single sample is the source of the 7 T cell receptor beta chains below, sequenced in a study of T-cell reconstitution after alpha-beta-depleted transplantation in children. Preparation of the TCRbeta library involved a method that used unique molecular identifiers. Using its own MiXCR run on the PCR reads, TCRdb lists one record per CDR3 protein. Found here are just under 150,000 distinct CDR3 sequences, around 9% of them singletons; the top ten hold 18%. The sample in question was PBMCs, mostly from graft donor cells, obtained 180 days after TCRalphabeta/CD19-depleted stem cell transplant. All receptors come from a female patient under 10 years old who had a stem cell transplant for congenital amegakaryocytic thrombocytopenia, so the T cells may come from the graft donor.

This clonotype was counted ten times or more. The genes are TRBV9 and TRBJ2-3; D uncertain. Trimming left V 0 bases short and J 0 bases short, with 8 bases between. This CDR3 contains 15 residues. In germline, CDR1 is SGDLS, CDR2 YYNGEE. The CDR3 is CASSVGIASTDTQYF. The CDR3 DNA follows: TGTGCCAGCAGCGTAGGTATAGCTAGCACAGATACGCAGTATTTT.

There are many counts of this clonotype. Germline is not matched at one junction end, which may reflect a read error. The chain carries TRBV6-1 and TRBJ2-7; no reliable D call. The germline CDR1 and CDR2 sequences are MNHNS and SASEGT. CDR3 length: 15 residues. The CDR3 protein is CASREGGSSSYEQYF. The CDR3, as DNA: TGTGCCAGCAGGGAAGGCGGTTCGAGCTCCTACGAGCAGTACTTC.

The chain employs TRBV5-6 and TRBJ2-3, with unresolved D. The germline gives CDR1 SGHDT, CDR2 YYEEEE. This CDR3 region has 15 residues. Deletions cut 0 bases from V and 2 bases from J, with 10 bases between. The chain's CDR3 is CASSLVWRNTDTQYF. The CDR3, as DNA: TGTGCCAGCAGCTTGGTTTGGCGGAACACAGATACGCAGTATTTT.

This clonotype was seen at least ten times. The chain links TRBV10-3 to TRBJ1-1; D not resolved. The CDR3 has 12 residues. V lost 4 bases and J lost 8, with 11 bases in between. CDR1 ENHRY and CDR2 SYGVKD come from the germline V gene. Here the CDR3 reads CAISGHGEEAFF. Here the CDR3 DNA reads TGTGCCATCAGTGGTCACGGGGAGGAAGCTTTCTTT.

This clonotype came up many times. The V call is TRBV7-8, the J call TRBJ1-2, with 8 bases fitting TRBD1. CDR3 length: 15 residues. Unmatched junction bases numbered 6, after V lost 0 bases and J lost 6 bases. The germline gives CDR1 SGHVS, CDR2 FQNEAQ. The CDR3 bases are TGTGCCAGCAGCTTAGCCACTCAGGGGGCCCATGGCTACACCTTC. It specifies CASSLATQGAHGYTF.

This clonotype came up a few times. The genes are TRBV27 and TRBJ2-1, with D possibly TRBD2 on 5 matching bases. The length of the CDR3 is 16 residues. The V end was cut by 5 bases, the J end by 4 bases, with 18 bases between. Germline loops: CDR1 MNHEY, CDR2 SMNVEV (reference sequence). The CDR3 nucleotides are TGTGCCAGCAGTCCCTATTCTAGCAATCGGTACAATGAGCAGTTCTTC. Translated: CASSPYSSNRYNEQFF.

This clonotype was observed many times. The V gene is TRBV5-1, the J gene TRBJ2-7; 9 bases align to TRBD1. Germline V lookup: CDR1 SGHRS, CDR2 YFSETQ. This CDR3 has 14 residues. J gave up 3 bases and V 0 bases, and 1 base lay outside the gene matches. The CDR3, as DNA: TGCGCCAGCAGCTTGGCGGACAGGGGCTACGAGCAGTACTTC. This gives the protein CASSLADRGYEQYF.